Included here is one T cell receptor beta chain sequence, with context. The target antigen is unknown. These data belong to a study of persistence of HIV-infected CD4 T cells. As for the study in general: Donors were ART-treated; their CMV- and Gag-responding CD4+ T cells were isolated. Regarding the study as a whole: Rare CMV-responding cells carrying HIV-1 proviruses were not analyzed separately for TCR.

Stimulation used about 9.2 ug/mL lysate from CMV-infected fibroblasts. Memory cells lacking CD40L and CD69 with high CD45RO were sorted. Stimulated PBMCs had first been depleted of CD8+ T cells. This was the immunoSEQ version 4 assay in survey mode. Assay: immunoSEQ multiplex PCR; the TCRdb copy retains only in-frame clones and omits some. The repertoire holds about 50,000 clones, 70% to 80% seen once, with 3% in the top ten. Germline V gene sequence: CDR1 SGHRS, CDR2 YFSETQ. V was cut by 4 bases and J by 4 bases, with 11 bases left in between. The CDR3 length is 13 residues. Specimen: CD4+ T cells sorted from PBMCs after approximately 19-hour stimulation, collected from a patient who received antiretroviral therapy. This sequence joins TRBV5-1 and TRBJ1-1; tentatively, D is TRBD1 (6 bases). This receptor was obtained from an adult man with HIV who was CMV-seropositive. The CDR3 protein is CASSPGDITEAFF. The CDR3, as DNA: TGCGCCAGCAGCCCGGGGGACATCACTGAAGCTTTCTTT.